This TCR beta chain was found in a study of shared clonotypes between healthy human individuals. Using immunoSEQ multiplex PCR, the repertoire was profiled, and TCRdb retains in-frame clones only, with some absent. The data contain under 850,000 clones, 55% to 80% of them seen just once; the ten biggest clones take up around 1.8%. Germline lookup yields CDR1 SNHLY and CDR2 FYNNEI. CDR3 size: 15 residues. The V end lost 2 bases, the J end lost 0 bases, and 10 bases lay between the germline ends. The receptor's source is a woman in her twenties or thirties in good health. The J gene is TRBJ1-1, the V gene TRBV2; tentative D call: TRBD1 (5 bases). The specimen was memory CD4+ T cells sorted from blood. The sample's subset: CD45RA-negative fraction. The CDR3 region is CASSERQIMNTEAFF. Here the CDR3 DNA reads TGTGCCAGCAGTGAAAGACAGATCATGAACACTGAAGCTTTCTTT. The complete variable domain, with remaining parts taken from reference TRBV2 and TRBJ1-1, reads EPEVTQTPSHQVTQMGQEVILRCVPISNHLYFYWYRQILGQKVEFLVSFYNNEISEKSEIFDDQFSVERPDGSNFTLKIRSTKLEDSAMYFCASSERQIMNTEAFFGQGTRLTVV.